A selection of T cell receptor beta chains follows, all from one sample in a study of blood T cell repertoires in COVID-19. Only in-frame clones appear in the TCRdb table, and some are missing; sequencing was by immunoSEQ multiplex PCR. Of 250,000 or so clones in the sample, about 88% were seen once. Sequenced input: peripheral blood. The origin of the receptors is a woman aged 70-85 years with active or convalescent COVID-19. Both conserved end residues are part of each CDR3. The D gene is left open where the match is weak. Clone size is given for some rows only: seen once, a few or many times, or a class if the clone is expanded.

clone size: NA; D gene: NA; J gene: TRBJ1-6; V gene: TRBV28; CDR3 protein: CASSLWIPESSYNSPLHF; CDR3 DNA: TGTGCCAGCAGTTTATGGATCCCGGAGAGCTCCTATAATTCACCCCTCCACTTT
clone size: NA; D gene: TRBD1; J gene: TRBJ1-5; V gene: TRBV7-9; CDR3 protein: CASSLGQGASGEPQHF; CDR3 DNA: TGTGCCAGCAGCTTAGGGCAGGGGGCCTCCGGAGAGCCCCAGCATTTT
clone size: NA; D gene: NA; J gene: TRBJ1-2; V gene: TRBV18; CDR3 protein: CASSLLYGYTF; CDR3 DNA: TGTGCCAGCTCCTTGTTATATGGCTACACCTTC
clone size: NA; D gene: TRBD1; J gene: TRBJ2-7; V gene: TRBV5-1; CDR3 protein: CASSLTTGSLYEQYF; CDR3 DNA: TGCGCCAGCAGCTTGACGACAGGGTCCCTCTACGAGCAGTACTTC
clone size: NA; D gene: TRBD1; J gene: TRBJ1-2; V gene: TRBV5-6; CDR3 protein: CASSLGRGLYGYTF; CDR3 DNA: TGTGCCAGCAGCTTGGGCAGGGGGCTCTATGGCTACACCTTC
clone size: NA; D gene: NA; J gene: TRBJ2-5; V gene: TRBV7-2; CDR3 protein: CASSLGGRGGQYF; CDR3 DNA: TGTGCCAGCAGCTTAGGGGGTCGGGGAGGCCAGTACTTC
clone size: NA; D gene: TRBD2; J gene: TRBJ2-1; V gene: TRBV7-2; CDR3 protein: CASTLSGTSGGDSEQFF; CDR3 DNA: TGTGCCAGCACCCTTAGTGGGACTAGCGGGGGGGACAGTGAGCAGTTCTTC
clone size: NA; D gene: NA; J gene: TRBJ2-4; V gene: TRBV11-2; CDR3 protein: CASSLQGFKNIQYF; CDR3 DNA: TGTGCCAGCAGCTTACAGGGTTTCAAAAACATTCAGTACTTC
clone size: NA; D gene: TRBD1; J gene: TRBJ1-5; V gene: TRBV6-5; CDR3 protein: CASSYAPGTANQPQHF; CDR3 DNA: TGTGCCAGCAGTTACGCCCCGGGGACAGCTAATCAGCCCCAGCATTTT
clone size: once; D gene: TRBD1; J gene: TRBJ1-5; V gene: TRBV18; CDR3 protein: CASSRGTGANQPQHF; CDR3 DNA: TGTGCCAGCTCACGAGGGACAGGGGCCAATCAGCCCCAGCATTTT
clone size: NA; D gene: TRBD1; J gene: TRBJ1-2; V gene: TRBV11-2; CDR3 protein: CASSGGTGDRLPYGYTF; CDR3 DNA: TGTGCCAGCAGCGGAGGGACAGGGGACCGGCTTCCCTATGGCTACACCTTC
clone size: NA; D gene: NA; J gene: TRBJ1-2; V gene: TRBV6-5; CDR3 protein: CASTGDGGVGGYTF; CDR3 DNA: TGTGCCAGCACGGGGGATGGGGGAGTAGGTGGCTACACCTTC
clone size: NA; D gene: TRBD2; J gene: TRBJ2-3; V gene: TRBV29-1; CDR3 protein: CHAGEGSTDTQYF; CDR3 DNA: TGCCACGCGGGGGAGGGGAGCACAGATACGCAGTATTTT
clone size: NA; D gene: NA; J gene: TRBJ1-5; V gene: TRBV6-1; CDR3 protein: CASSEAPGVGQPQHF; CDR3 DNA: TGTGCCAGCAGTGAAGCGCCAGGGGTTGGTCAGCCCCAGCATTTT
clone size: NA; D gene: NA; J gene: TRBJ1-6; V gene: TRBV15; CDR3 protein: CATSRDGLGGLNSPLHF; CDR3 DNA: TGTGCCACCAGCAGAGATGGATTAGGGGGTCTAAATTCACCCCTCCACTTT
clone size: NA; D gene: TRBD2; J gene: TRBJ2-5; V gene: TRBV27; CDR3 protein: CASSLNWGGKSKTQYF; CDR3 DNA: TGTGCCAGCAGTTTAAATTGGGGGGGGAAGAGCAAGACCCAGTACTTC
clone size: NA; D gene: TRBD1; J gene: TRBJ2-7; V gene: TRBV5-1; CDR3 protein: CASSLEGQGLAYEQYF; CDR3 DNA: TGCGCCAGCAGCTTGGAGGGACAGGGGCTCGCCTACGAGCAGTACTTC
clone size: NA; D gene: NA; J gene: TRBJ2-7; V gene: TRBV24-1; CDR3 protein: CATGGSLYEQYF; CDR3 DNA: TGTGCCACCGGGGGCAGCCTCTACGAGCAGTACTTC
clone size: NA; D gene: NA; J gene: TRBJ1-1; V gene: TRBV4-3; CDR3 protein: CASSQGEAEGANQAFF; CDR3 DNA: TGCGCCAGCAGCCAAGGAGAAGCTGAAGGGGCTAACCAAGCTTTCTTT
clone size: NA; D gene: NA; J gene: TRBJ1-1; V gene: TRBV7-3; CDR3 protein: CASSSGSHTEAFF; CDR3 DNA: TGTGCCAGCAGCTCCGGGTCCCACACTGAAGCTTTCTTT
clone size: few; D gene: NA; J gene: TRBJ1-4; V gene: TRBV10-3; CDR3 protein: CAISGDQGPNEKLFF; CDR3 DNA: TGTGCCATCAGTGGGGATCAGGGGCCTAATGAAAAACTGTTTTTT
clone size: NA; D gene: NA; J gene: TRBJ1-5; V gene: TRBV7-9; CDR3 protein: CASSVRPPVDQPQHF; CDR3 DNA: TGTGCCAGCAGCGTACGTCCTCCGGTGGATCAGCCCCAGCATTTT
clone size: NA; D gene: NA; J gene: TRBJ1-2; V gene: TRBV6-5; CDR3 protein: CASSRTGTNYGYTF; CDR3 DNA: TGTGCCAGCAGTCGAACAGGGACTAACTATGGCTACACCTTC
clone size: NA; D gene: NA; J gene: TRBJ1-5; V gene: TRBV19; CDR3 protein: CASSMVHPDQPQHF; CDR3 DNA: TGTGCCAGTAGTATGGTACACCCAGATCAGCCCCAGCATTTT
clone size: NA; D gene: NA; J gene: TRBJ1-2; V gene: TRBV18; CDR3 protein: CASSPDSYGYTF; CDR3 DNA: TGTGCCAGCTCACCAGACAGCTATGGCTACACCTTC
clone size: NA; D gene: TRBD2; J gene: TRBJ2-7; V gene: TRBV5-4; CDR3 protein: CASSLLAGAYEQYF; CDR3 DNA: TGTGCCAGCAGCTTACTAGCGGGGGCCTACGAGCAGTACTTC
clone size: NA; D gene: NA; J gene: TRBJ2-6; V gene: TRBV3-1/TRBV3-2; CDR3 protein: CASSTRTGQNGANVLTF; CDR3 DNA: TGTGCCAGCAGCACCCGAACAGGGCAGAATGGGGCCAACGTCCTGACTTTC
clone size: NA; D gene: NA; J gene: TRBJ1-3; V gene: TRBV10-3; CDR3 protein: CAISILNTIYF; CDR3 DNA: TGTGCCATCTCAATACTAAACACCATATATTTT
clone size: NA; D gene: NA; J gene: TRBJ1-5; V gene: TRBV7-8; CDR3 protein: CASSLSGPQRNQPQHF; CDR3 DNA: TGTGCCAGCAGCTTATCAGGGCCGCAACGCAATCAGCCCCAGCATTTT
clone size: once; D gene: NA; J gene: TRBJ2-5; V gene: TRBV4-3; CDR3 protein: CASSQRWSETQYF; CDR3 DNA: TGCGCCAGCAGCCAAAGGTGGAGCGAGACCCAGTACTTC
clone size: NA; D gene: TRBD1; J gene: TRBJ1-6; V gene: TRBV6-6; CDR3 protein: CASTFTGERSPLHF; CDR3 DNA: TGTGCCAGCACCTTTACAGGGGAGAGGTCACCCCTCCACTTT
clone size: NA; D gene: TRBD1; J gene: TRBJ1-4; V gene: TRBV29-1; CDR3 protein: CSVTGGADEKLFF; CDR3 DNA: TGCAGCGTAACAGGGGGCGCGGATGAAAAACTGTTTTTT
clone size: few; D gene: NA; J gene: TRBJ2-3; V gene: TRBV6-7; CDR3 protein: CASSSRTRLLTDTQYF; CDR3 DNA: TGTGCCAGCAGTTCCCGGACACGGTTACTCACAGATACGCAGTATTTT
clone size: few; D gene: NA; J gene: TRBJ1-1; V gene: TRBV6-5; CDR3 protein: CASTPEQSNTEAFF; CDR3 DNA: TGTGCCAGCACTCCCGAACAATCGAACACTGAAGCTTTCTTT
clone size: NA; D gene: NA; J gene: TRBJ2-6; V gene: TRBV5-4; CDR3 protein: CASSKTGAGANVLTF; CDR3 DNA: TGTGCCAGCAGCAAGACAGGCGCTGGGGCCAACGTCCTGACTTTC
clone size: NA; D gene: NA; J gene: TRBJ1-5; V gene: TRBV10-1; CDR3 protein: CASSIPFPGTPHQPQHF; CDR3 DNA: TGCGCCAGCTCAATCCCCTTTCCCGGGACACCCCATCAGCCCCAGCATTTT
clone size: NA; D gene: NA; J gene: TRBJ1-4; V gene: TRBV18; CDR3 protein: CASSGGQRNEKLFF; CDR3 DNA: TGTGCCAGCTCAGGCGGGCAGCGGAATGAAAAACTGTTTTTT
clone size: once; D gene: TRBD1; J gene: TRBJ1-1; V gene: TRBV19; CDR3 protein: CASSRGQGLEAFF; CDR3 DNA: TGTGCCAGTAGTAGGGGACAGGGGCTCGAAGCTTTCTTT
clone size: NA; D gene: TRBD1; J gene: TRBJ1-5; V gene: TRBV19; CDR3 protein: CASSTTGANQPQHF; CDR3 DNA: TGTGCCAGTAGTACCACAGGGGCAAATCAGCCCCAGCATTTT
clone size: NA; D gene: TRBD1; J gene: TRBJ1-1; V gene: TRBV5-1; CDR3 protein: CASRYLAQGDTEAFF; CDR3 DNA: TGCGCCAGCCGGTACCTAGCTCAGGGGGACACTGAAGCTTTCTTT
clone size: NA; D gene: TRBD2; J gene: TRBJ2-7; V gene: TRBV11-2; CDR3 protein: CASSLWGGGTSAIHEQYF; CDR3 DNA: TGTGCCAGCAGCTTATGGGGCGGAGGGACTAGCGCGATCCACGAGCAGTACTTC
clone size: NA; D gene: NA; J gene: TRBJ1-4; V gene: TRBV9; CDR3 protein: CASSGQGRAEEKLFF; CDR3 DNA: TGTGCCAGCAGCGGGCAGGGGCGGGCAGAGGAAAAACTGTTTTTT
clone size: NA; D gene: TRBD1; J gene: TRBJ1-5; V gene: TRBV5-8; CDR3 protein: CASSLPGTGARGPQHF; CDR3 DNA: TGTGCCAGCAGTTTGCCCGGGACAGGGGCTCGAGGGCCCCAGCATTTT
clone size: once; D gene: TRBD1; J gene: TRBJ1-2; V gene: TRBV6-1; CDR3 protein: CASSSGGTGEYGYTF; CDR3 DNA: TGTGCCAGCAGCTCGGGAGGGACAGGGGAATATGGCTACACCTTC
clone size: NA; D gene: TRBD1; J gene: TRBJ1-1; V gene: TRBV10-2; CDR3 protein: CASSLDRVGTEAFF; CDR3 DNA: TGCGCCAGCAGTTTAGACAGGGTAGGAACTGAAGCTTTCTTT
clone size: NA; D gene: NA; J gene: TRBJ2-3; V gene: TRBV27; CDR3 protein: CASSGRSTQYF; CDR3 DNA: TGTGCCAGCAGTGGGAGAAGTACGCAGTATTTT
clone size: NA; D gene: TRBD1; J gene: TRBJ1-2; V gene: TRBV18; CDR3 protein: CASSPLRDSQRYGYTF; CDR3 DNA: TGTGCCAGCTCACCACTCAGGGACAGCCAAAGATATGGCTACACCTTC
clone size: NA; D gene: NA; J gene: TRBJ1-1; V gene: TRBV9; CDR3 protein: CASSMSRDSDRLNTEAFF; CDR3 DNA: TGTGCCAGCAGTATGTCTAGGGATTCGGACAGACTGAACACTGAAGCTTTCTTT
clone size: once; D gene: NA; J gene: TRBJ2-5; V gene: TRBV5-4; CDR3 protein: CASSLELRGGQETQYF; CDR3 DNA: TGTGCCAGCAGCTTGGAGTTAAGGGGCGGCCAAGAGACCCAGTACTTC
clone size: NA; D gene: TRBD1; J gene: TRBJ1-1; V gene: TRBV6-5; CDR3 protein: CASSRDRGAEAFF; CDR3 DNA: TGTGCCAGCAGCCGTGACAGGGGCGCTGAAGCTTTCTTT
clone size: once; D gene: TRBD1; J gene: TRBJ1-2; V gene: TRBV6-4; CDR3 protein: CASQLNRDRSNYGYTF; CDR3 DNA: TGTGCCAGCCAATTGAACCGGGACAGGAGTAACTATGGCTACACCTTC
clone size: NA; D gene: TRBD1; J gene: TRBJ1-6; V gene: TRBV5-1; CDR3 protein: CASSGGGSPLHF; CDR3 DNA: TGCGCCAGCTCAGGGGGTGGTTCACCCCTCCACTTT
clone size: once; D gene: TRBD1; J gene: TRBJ1-5; V gene: TRBV6-6; CDR3 protein: CASSARTGDQVQPQHF; CDR3 DNA: TGTGCCAGCAGTGCGAGGACAGGGGATCAAGTTCAGCCCCAGCATTTT
clone size: NA; D gene: TRBD1; J gene: TRBJ1-1; V gene: TRBV19; CDR3 protein: CASSPTGWMNTEAFF; CDR3 DNA: TGTGCCAGTAGTCCGACAGGGTGGATGAACACTGAAGCTTTCTTT
clone size: NA; D gene: NA; J gene: TRBJ1-2; V gene: TRBV6-5; CDR3 protein: CASRGSPAYGYTF; CDR3 DNA: TGTGCCAGCAGAGGGAGCCCAGCCTATGGCTACACCTTC